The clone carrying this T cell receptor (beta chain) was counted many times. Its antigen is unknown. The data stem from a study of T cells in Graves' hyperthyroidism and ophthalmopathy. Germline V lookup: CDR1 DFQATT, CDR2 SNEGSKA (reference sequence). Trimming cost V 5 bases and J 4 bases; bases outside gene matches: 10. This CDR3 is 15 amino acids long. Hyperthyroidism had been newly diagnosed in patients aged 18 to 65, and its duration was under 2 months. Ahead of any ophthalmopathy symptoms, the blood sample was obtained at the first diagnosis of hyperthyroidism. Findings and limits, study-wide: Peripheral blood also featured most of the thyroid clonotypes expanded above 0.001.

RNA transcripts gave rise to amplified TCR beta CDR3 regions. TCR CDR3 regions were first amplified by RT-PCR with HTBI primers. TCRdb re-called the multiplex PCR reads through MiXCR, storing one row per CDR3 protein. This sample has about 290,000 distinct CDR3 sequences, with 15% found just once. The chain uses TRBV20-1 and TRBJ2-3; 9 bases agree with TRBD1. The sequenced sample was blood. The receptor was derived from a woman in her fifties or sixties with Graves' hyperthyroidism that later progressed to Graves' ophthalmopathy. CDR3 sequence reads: CSAGEQGAAADTQYF. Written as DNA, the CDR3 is TGCAGTGCTGGGGAACAGGGGGCGGCGGCAGATACGCAGTATTTT.